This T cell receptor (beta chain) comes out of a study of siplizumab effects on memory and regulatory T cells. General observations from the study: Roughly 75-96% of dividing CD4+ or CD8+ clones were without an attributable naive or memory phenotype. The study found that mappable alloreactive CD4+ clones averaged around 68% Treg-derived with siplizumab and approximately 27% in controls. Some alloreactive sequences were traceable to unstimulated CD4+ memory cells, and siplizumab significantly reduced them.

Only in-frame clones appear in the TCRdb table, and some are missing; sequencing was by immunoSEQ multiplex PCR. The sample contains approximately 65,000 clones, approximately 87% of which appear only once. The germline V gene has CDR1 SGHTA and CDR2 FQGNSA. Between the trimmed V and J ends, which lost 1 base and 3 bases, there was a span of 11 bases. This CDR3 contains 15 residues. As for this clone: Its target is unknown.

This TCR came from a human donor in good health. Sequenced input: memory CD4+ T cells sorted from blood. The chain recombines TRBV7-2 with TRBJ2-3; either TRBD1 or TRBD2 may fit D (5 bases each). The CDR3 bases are TGTGCCAGCAGCTTAGACGGGGCGGAGACAGATACGCAGTATTTT. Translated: CASSLDGAETDTQYF.